This T cell receptor (beta chain) was sequenced during a study of CD8 T cells in Susac syndrome. When the RNA was reverse transcribed, random hexamers were used with an input of roughly 0.5 to 1 ug. TCR beta CDR3 was amplified by immunoSEQ multiplex PCR. This amplification extended across 54 Vbeta and 13 Jbeta segments. TCRdb independently ran MiXCR on the immunoSEQ multiplex PCR reads; one entry per CDR3 protein. The sample contains 150,000 to 200,000 distinct CDR3 sequences, roughly 96% of which appear only once. In blood CD8+ and CD4+ T cells, TCR beta underwent sequencing. TEMRA cells were FACS-enriched, unlike CD8+ and CD4+ T cells, which were negatively isolated. The CDR3 runs 15 residues. Trimming removed 3 bases from V and 4 bases from J; junction bases left unmatched: 5. Per germline, CDR1 MGHRA and CDR2 YSYEKL.

This receptor was taken from a human donor with multiple sclerosis. The sample taken for sequencing was CD8+ T cells from PBMCs. V and J are TRBV4-1 and TRBJ1-5; TRBD1 matches at 8 bases. CDR3 nucleotide sequence: TGCGCCAGCAGCCAGGAAGGGACAGGTAATCAGCCCCAGCATTTT. Its translation is CASSQEGTGNQPQHF.